The 22 T cell receptor beta chains given below trace back to one sample, sequenced in a study of cytomegalovirus exposure and HLA in healthy donors. Use of 60 Vbeta and 13 Jbeta primers characterized the PCR. Some clones are missing from TCRdb's copy, which holds only in-frame ones; the method was immunoSEQ multiplex PCR. Of 75,000 to 95,000 clones listed, roughly 70% are singletons. The source material was PBMCs. The receptors originated from a man aged 45 to 65 in good health and CMV-seronegative.

V and J are TRBV30 and TRBJ1-4; 10 nucleotides agree with TRBD1. This CDR3 spans 16 amino acids. Germline loops: CDR1 GTSNPN, CDR2 SVGIG (reference sequence). The J segment lost 6 bases and the V segment lost 2 bases, leaving 9 bases of the junction unmatched. CDR3 amino acids: CAWSWGTGVGDEKLFF. CDR3 DNA sequence: TGTGCCTGGAGTTGGGGGACAGGGGTTGGAGATGAAAAACTGTTTTTT.

This clone was counted a single time. The chain carries TRBV7-3 and TRBJ2-5, with D possibly TRBD2 on 5 matching bases. CDR1 is SGHTA and CDR2 is FQGTGA in the germline V gene. Trimming removed 1 base from V and 10 bases from J, with 13 bases in between. This CDR3 is built from 13 residues. CDR3: CASSLRGREDQYF. CDR3 DNA sequence: TGTGCCAGCAGCTTAAGAGGTCGGGAAGACCAGTACTTC.

V usage is TRBV6-1 and J usage is TRBJ1-5, with TRBD1 matching over 7 bases. The CDR3 is 13 amino acids. With V trimmed by 9 bases and J by 1 base, 3 bases remained unmatched. Germline V gene data show CDR1 as MNHNS and CDR2 as SASEGT. For the CDR3, the DNA is TGTGCCAGTGACAGGGACAGCAATCAGCCCCAGCATTTT. Amino acids: CASDRDSNQPQHF.

This rearrangement joins TRBV5-1 to TRBJ2-7, with 7 bases aligning to TRBD2. The junction had 10 bases not matched to a gene; V was cut back by 4 bases and J by 6 bases. This CDR3 has 14 residues. CDR1 and CDR2 (germline): SGHRS, YFSETQ. The DNA for the CDR3 is TGCGCCAGCAGCATGGGTCCGCGGGGGAGCGAGCAGTACGTC. Amino acid sequence: CASSMGPRGSEQYV.

This clone has more than one count but fewer than ten. This chain links TRBV4-2 with TRBJ2-3; 11 bases agree with TRBD2. V lost 1 base to trimming and J lost 4 bases; unmatched junction nucleotides: 10. Germline loops: CDR1 LGHNA, CDR2 YNFKEQ. This CDR3 region has 18 residues. The CDR3 coding sequence is TGTGCCAGCAGCCAAGTGGGGTTAGCGGGAGGGGGCGCAGATACGCAGTATTTT. Translation: CASSQVGLAGGGADTQYF.

The chain combines TRBV5-1 with TRBJ2-2; D perhaps matches TRBD1 (5 bases). Trimming removed 1 base at V and 1 base at J, with 5 bases between. The CDR3 has 14 residues. The V gene's germline CDR1 is SGHRS and CDR2 YFSETQ. The chain's CDR3 is CASSLQGNTGELFF. The CDR3 DNA reads as TGCGCCAGCAGCTTGCAGGGGAACACCGGGGAGCTGTTTTTT.

This CDR3 is CASSPPTGPNLYGYTF. The DNA for the CDR3 is TGTGCCAGCAGTCCTCCGACAGGGCCTAACCTCTATGGCTACACCTTC. This sequence joins TRBV2 and TRBJ1-2, with 7 bases identical to TRBD1. Germline values: CDR1 SNHLY, CDR2 FYNNEI. There are 16 residues in the CDR3. Trimming cost V 5 bases and J 4 bases; bases outside gene matches: 13.

The CDR3 loop reads CASSSVGAGGYSETQYF. The CDR3 DNA sequence: TGTGCCAGTAGTTCCGTTGGTGCGGGAGGCTACTCGGAGACCCAGTACTTC. The chain recombines TRBV19 with TRBJ2-5, with 8 bases identical to TRBD2. CDR3 size: 17 residues. Unmatched junction bases numbered 16, after V lost 5 bases and J lost 5 bases. Germline assignment: CDR1 LNHDA and CDR2 SQIVND (reference sequence).

This clone was found many times. The chain uses TRBV5-1 and TRBJ2-7, with no clear D. V was cut by 6 bases and J by 0 bases, with 10 bases left in between. Germline V lookup: CDR1 SGHRS, CDR2 YFSETQ. The CDR3 totals 13 residues. The CDR3 sequence is CASMLDLSYEQYF. In DNA, the CDR3 is TGCGCCAGCATGCTAGATCTCTCCTACGAGCAGTACTTC.

The chain employs TRBV7-2 and TRBJ1-2, with TRBD1 identical over 7 bases. V gave up 5 bases and J gave up 0 bases; unmatched junction bases: 6. CDR3 length: 15 residues. Germline loops: CDR1 SGHTA, CDR2 FQGNSA. The CDR3 sequence is CASSPRQGTNYGYTF. The CDR3, as DNA: TGTGCCAGCAGCCCCCGACAGGGAACTAACTATGGCTACACCTTC. Full variable domain (rest looked up from reference TRBV7-2 and TRBJ1-2): GAGVSQSPSNKVTEKGKDVELRCDPISGHTALYWYRQSLGQGLEFLIYFQGNSAPDKSGLPSDRFSAERTGGSVSTLTIQRTQQEDSAVYLCASSPRQGTNYGYTFGSGTRLTVV.

V usage is TRBV5-6 and J usage is TRBJ2-3; TRBD2 might be the D (5 bases). The V end lost 1 base, the J end lost 3 bases, and 12 bases lay between the germline ends. Germline CDR1 is SGHDT and CDR2 is YYEEEE. This CDR3 spans 15 amino acids. CDR3 nucleotide sequence: TGTGCCAGCAGCTTGACTAGGGCCGGGACAGATACGCAGTATTTT. As protein: CASSLTRAGTDTQYF.

V and J are TRBV7-9 and TRBJ1-1; D perhaps matches TRBD1 (5 bases). Germline loops: CDR1 SEHNR, CDR2 FQNEAQ (reference sequence). Trimming removed 2 bases at V and 4 bases at J, with 23 bases between. The CDR3 is made up of 18 amino acids. As DNA, the CDR3 is TGTGCCAGCAGCTTATTCACACCCACGCGGGGGAGGGCCACTGAAGCTTTCTTT. Its protein is CASSLFTPTRGRATEAFF. Variable domain in full (rest from reference TRBV7-9 and TRBJ1-1): DTGVSQNPRHKITKRGQNVTFRCDPISEHNRLYWYRQTLGQGPEFLTYFQNEAQLEKSRLLSDRFSAERPKGSFSTLEIQRTEQGDSAMYLCASSLFTPTRGRATEAFFGQGTRLTVV.

The chain joins TRBV4-3 to TRBJ2-3, with 9 bases aligning to TRBD1. The germline V gene encodes CDR1 LGHNA and CDR2 YSLEER. CDR3 length equals 14 residues. Trimming at V came to 3 bases and at J to 4 bases, leaving 2 bases not matched to a gene. CDR3 residues: CASSHRDRADTQYF. The CDR3, as DNA: TGCGCCAGCAGCCACCGGGACAGGGCAGATACGCAGTATTTT.

This chain joins TRBV4-1 and TRBJ1-4, with D unresolved. The V gene's germline CDR1 is MGHRA and CDR2 YSYEKL. This CDR3 spans 12 amino acids. V was cut by 1 base and J by 10 bases, with 7 bases left in between. Written as DNA, the CDR3 is TGCGCCAGCAGCCAAGTGGCGGGAAAACTGTTTTTT. Translated: CASSQVAGKLFF.

This rearrangement joins TRBV13 to TRBJ2-7, with 7 bases fitting TRBD2. J was trimmed by 6 bases and V by 0 bases; bases with no gene match: 2. This CDR3 region has 13 residues. Germline V CDR1 and CDR2: PRHDT, FYEKMQ (reference sequence). The DNA for the CDR3 is TGTGCCAGCAGCTTAGGACTAGCGTCCGAGCAGTACGTC. Translated: CASSLGLASEQYV.

Worth noting for this clone: Mismatch with germline at one junction end may stem from a read error. V gene TRBV7-7 combines with J gene TRBJ2-7; 10 bases line up with TRBD1. Germline-derived CDR1 and CDR2 are SSHAT and FNYEAQ (reference sequence). The CDR3 loop spans 14 amino acids. The CDR3 reads CASSYRQGAYEQYF. The CDR3 DNA reads TGTGCTAGCAGCTATAGACAGGGGGCATACGAGCAGTACTTC.

The chain recombines TRBV18 with TRBJ1-1; D perhaps matches TRBD1 (6 bases). The CDR3 is 15 residues long. Germline-derived CDR1 and CDR2 are KGHSH and LQKENI. Trimming left V 4 bases short and J 2 bases short, with 14 bases between. The CDR3 reads CASSQMTGSNTEAFF. The CDR3 coding sequence is TGTGCCAGCTCACAGATGACAGGTTCTAACACTGAAGCTTTCTTT.

The rearrangement joins TRBV5-5 to TRBJ2-7; D may be TRBD1 (6 bases). V lost 4 bases and J lost 2, with 16 bases in between. The CDR3 has 15 amino acids. The germline V gene encodes CDR1 SGHKS and CDR2 YYEKEE (reference sequence). The CDR3 bases are TGTGCCAGCAGCCAGGGGTACGGGCCTGCCTACGAGCAGTACTTC. Translation gives CASSQGYGPAYEQYF.

V and J are TRBV6-1 and TRBJ1-1, with 11 bases identical to TRBD1. In germline, CDR1 is MNHNS, CDR2 SASEGT. V trimming: 1 base; J trimming: 1 base; junction bases outside the gene matches: 2. The CDR3 spans 16 residues. CDR3 residues: CASSEGTGGWNTEAFF. CDR3 bases: TGTGCCAGCAGTGAAGGGACAGGGGGCTGGAACACTGAAGCTTTCTTT.

The J gene is TRBJ2-4, the V gene TRBV28; possible D gene TRBD1, 6 bases. This CDR3 has 15 amino acids. CDR1 is MDHEN and CDR2 is SYDVKM in the germline V gene. Trimming removed 5 bases at V and 1 base at J, with 12 bases between. For the CDR3, the DNA is TGTGCCAGCAGTGAAATACAGGGCGCCAAAAACATTCAGTACTTC. Translating it yields CASSEIQGAKNIQYF.

V is TRBV11-2 and J is TRBJ2-6; TRBD1 is a possible D gene (6 bases). The ends were cut back, 5 bases at V and 2 bases at J, with 16 bases in the middle. This CDR3 spans 17 amino acids. CDR1 is SGHAT and CDR2 is FQNNGV in the germline V gene. CDR3 nucleotide sequence: TGTGCCAGCAGCAAAAAACAGGGAGTGGCTGGGGCCAACGTCCTGACTTTC. This sequence encodes CASSKKQGVAGANVLTF.

The V gene is TRBV7-2, the J gene TRBJ1-1, with 8 positions matching TRBD1. This CDR3 is built from 19 residues. CDR1 and CDR2 (germline): SGHTA, FQGNSA. Unmatched junction bases numbered 19, after V lost 5 bases and J lost 2 bases. CDR3 in DNA: TGTGCCAGCAGCGGGGCTGGGCAGGGGGCCACTTCCGGTAACACTGAAGCTTTCTTT. Translating it yields CASSGAGQGATSGNTEAFF.